What follows describes a single T cell receptor (beta chain). Its target is unknown. Germline CDR1 and CDR2: SGHTA and FQGNSA. The V gene end was trimmed by 6 bases and the J gene end by 5 bases; junction bases not matched to a gene: 6. The CDR3 totals 13 residues. Libraries were prepared by immunoSEQ multiplex PCR; TCRdb keeps only in-frame clonotypes and omits some of them. Of roughly 120,000 clones listed, around 85% are singletons. The sample comes from a study of T cell responses to AZD1222 COVID-19 vaccine. Study findings and constraints: Spike as a whole was targeted by vaccine-associated CD4 TCRs, dominant at 160-218 and 743-854. Donors, mostly white British, included more females; clonal diversity was possibly underestimated.

This chain links TRBV7-2 with TRBJ2-5; 7 nucleotides match TRBD2. The sample in question was peripheral blood, obtained on day 0 of AZD1222 vaccination. The sequence derives from an adult in good health. The CDR3 nucleotides read TGTGCCAGCAGATTCGCGGGGGTGGAGACCCAGTACTTC. Translated, it gives CASRFAGVETQYF.